The rows below give T cell receptor beta chains drawn from one sample of a study of T cell responses to AZD1222 COVID-19 vaccine. Sequenced by immunoSEQ multiplex PCR; TCRdb stores in-frame clones only, minus some. The repertoire holds under 130,000 clones, roughly 88% seen once, with around 2.5% in the top ten. This specimen consisted of peripheral blood, obtained on day 0 of AZD1222 vaccination. The source of these receptors is an adult in good health. CDR3s leave out the opening cysteine and the closing phenylalanine or tryptophan.

V gene	J gene	CDR3 protein
TRBV29-1	TRBJ1-1	SVEDPMAGAEAF
TRBV11-3	TRBJ2-1	ASSLSKRGGVHEQF
TRBV11-2	TRBJ2-3	ASSLVRLDTQY
TRBV24-1	TRBJ1-5	ATSDSGSVIQPQH
TRBV5-4	TRBJ2-1	ASSSRGDYNEQF
TRBV5-4	TRBJ2-2	ASSLRRDSYTGELF
TRBV20-1	TRBJ1-5	SASLRTGGNQPQH
TRBV5-8	TRBJ1-5	ASSRPSGAYQPQH
TRBV5-1	TRBJ1-2	ASSSVGGQGYGYT
TRBV3-1/TRBV3-2	TRBJ2-7	ASSPGAGSYEQY
TRBV24-1	TRBJ2-1	ATSVLPSSIGQF
TRBV7-9	TRBJ1-5	ASSQDNQPQH
TRBV24-1	TRBJ2-3	ATSDFGGMNADTQY
TRBV29-1	TRBJ1-1	SVAIDGMNTEAF
TRBV7-9	TRBJ2-6	ASSFRQGASSGANVLT
TRBV10-3	TRBJ2-2	ATRGFTSTGELF
TRBV18	TRBJ2-3	ASSPGLLDTQY